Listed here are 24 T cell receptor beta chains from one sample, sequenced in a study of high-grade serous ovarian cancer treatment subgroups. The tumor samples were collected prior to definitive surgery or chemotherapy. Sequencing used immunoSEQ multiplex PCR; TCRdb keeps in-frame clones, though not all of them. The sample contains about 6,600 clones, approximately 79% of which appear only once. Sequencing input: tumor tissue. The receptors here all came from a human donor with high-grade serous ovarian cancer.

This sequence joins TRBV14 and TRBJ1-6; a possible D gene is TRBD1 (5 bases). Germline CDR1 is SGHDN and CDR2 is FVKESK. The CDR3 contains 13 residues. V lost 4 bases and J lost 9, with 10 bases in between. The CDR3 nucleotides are TGTGCCAGCAGCCGGTGGGGCGGTTCACCCCTCCACTTT. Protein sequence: CASSRWGGSPLHF. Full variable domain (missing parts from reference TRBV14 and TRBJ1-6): EAGVTQFPSHSVIEKGQTVTLRCDPISGHDNLYWYRRVMGKEIKFLLHFVKESKQDESGMPNNRFLAERTGGTYSTLKVQPAELEDSGVYFCASSRWGGSPLHFGNGTRLTVT.

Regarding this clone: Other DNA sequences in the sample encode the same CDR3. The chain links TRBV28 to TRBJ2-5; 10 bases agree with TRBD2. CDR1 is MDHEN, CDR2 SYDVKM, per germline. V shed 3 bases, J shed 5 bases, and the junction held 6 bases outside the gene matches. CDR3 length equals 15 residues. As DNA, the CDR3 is TGTGCCAGCAGTTTCGAGCGGGAGGGCCGGGAGACCCAGTACTTC. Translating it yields CASSFEREGRETQYF.

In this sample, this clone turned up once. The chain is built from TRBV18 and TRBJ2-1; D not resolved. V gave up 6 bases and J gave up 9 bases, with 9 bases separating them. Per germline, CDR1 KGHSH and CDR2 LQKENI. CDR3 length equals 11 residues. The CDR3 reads CASSYSREQFF. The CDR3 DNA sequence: TGTGCCAGCTCCTATAGTCGTGAGCAGTTCTTC.

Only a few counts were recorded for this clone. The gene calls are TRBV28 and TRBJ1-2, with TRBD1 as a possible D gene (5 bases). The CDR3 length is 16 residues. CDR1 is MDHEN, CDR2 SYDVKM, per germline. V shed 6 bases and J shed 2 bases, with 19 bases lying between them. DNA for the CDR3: TGTGCCAGCAGCTTACCGGGACGGTTATTCAACTATGGCTACACCTTC. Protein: CASSLPGRLFNYGYTF.

CDR3 coding DNA: TGTGCCAGCAGCTTAGACGGGGACTCTCGAACAGATACGCAGTATTTT. Translation: CASSLDGDSRTDTQYF. This sequence joins TRBV7-9 and TRBJ2-3; D is possibly TRBD2 (6 bases). The length of the CDR3 is 16 residues. V lost 1 base and J lost 3, with 14 bases in between. Looked up from germline, CDR1 is SEHNR and CDR2 is FQNEAQ (reference sequence).

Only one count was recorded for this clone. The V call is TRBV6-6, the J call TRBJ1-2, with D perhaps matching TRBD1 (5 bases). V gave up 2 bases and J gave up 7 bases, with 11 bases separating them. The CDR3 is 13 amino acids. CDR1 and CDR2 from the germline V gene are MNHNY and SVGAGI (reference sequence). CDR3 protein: CASSYAGRGGYTF. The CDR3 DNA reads TGTGCCAGCAGTTACGCAGGGAGAGGTGGCTACACCTTC.

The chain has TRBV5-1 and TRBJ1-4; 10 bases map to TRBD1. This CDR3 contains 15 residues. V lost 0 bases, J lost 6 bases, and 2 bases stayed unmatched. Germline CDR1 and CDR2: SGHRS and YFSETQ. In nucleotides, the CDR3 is TGCGCCAGCAGCTTGGTTGGGACAGGGGATGAAAAACTGTTTTTT. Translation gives CASSLVGTGDEKLFF.

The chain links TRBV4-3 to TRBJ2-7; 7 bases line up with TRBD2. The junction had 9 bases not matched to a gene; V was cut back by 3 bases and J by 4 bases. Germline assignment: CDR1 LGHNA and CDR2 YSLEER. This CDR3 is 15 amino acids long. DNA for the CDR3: TGCGCCAGCAGCCAGAGAGTTGGGGGGGGATACGAGCAGTACTTC. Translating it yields CASSQRVGGGYEQYF.

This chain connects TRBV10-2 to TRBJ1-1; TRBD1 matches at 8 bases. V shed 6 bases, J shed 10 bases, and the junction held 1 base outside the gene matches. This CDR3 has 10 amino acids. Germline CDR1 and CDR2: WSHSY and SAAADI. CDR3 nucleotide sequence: TGCGCCAGCAGGGACAGGGTAGCTTTCTTT. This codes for CASRDRVAFF.

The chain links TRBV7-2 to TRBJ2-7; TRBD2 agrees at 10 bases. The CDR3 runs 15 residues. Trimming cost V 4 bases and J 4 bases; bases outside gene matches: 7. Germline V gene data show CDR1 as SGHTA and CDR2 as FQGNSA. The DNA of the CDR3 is TGTGCCAGCAGCTCGCCCCCTAGCGGGAGTTACGAGCAGTACTTC. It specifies CASSSPPSGSYEQYF.

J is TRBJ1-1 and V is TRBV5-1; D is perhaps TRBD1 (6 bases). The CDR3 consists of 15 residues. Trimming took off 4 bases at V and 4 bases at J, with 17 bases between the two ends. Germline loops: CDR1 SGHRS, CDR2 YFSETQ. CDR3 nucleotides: TGCGCCAGCAGCCTATTACAGGGATTGGCCACTGAAGCTTTCTTT. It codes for CASSLLQGLATEAFF.

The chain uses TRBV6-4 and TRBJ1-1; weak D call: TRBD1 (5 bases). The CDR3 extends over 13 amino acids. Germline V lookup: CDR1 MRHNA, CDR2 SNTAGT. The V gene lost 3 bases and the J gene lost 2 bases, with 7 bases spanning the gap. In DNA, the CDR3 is TGTGCCAGCAGTGAAAGGGACAACACTGAAGCTTTCTTT. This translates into CASSERDNTEAFF.

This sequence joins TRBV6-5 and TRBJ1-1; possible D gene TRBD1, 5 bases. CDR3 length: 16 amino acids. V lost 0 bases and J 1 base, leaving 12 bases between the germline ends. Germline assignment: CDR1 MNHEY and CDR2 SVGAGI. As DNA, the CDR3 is TGTGCCAGCAGTTACTCGAAGTCAGGGAGGAACACTGAAGCTTTCTTT. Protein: CASSYSKSGRNTEAFF.

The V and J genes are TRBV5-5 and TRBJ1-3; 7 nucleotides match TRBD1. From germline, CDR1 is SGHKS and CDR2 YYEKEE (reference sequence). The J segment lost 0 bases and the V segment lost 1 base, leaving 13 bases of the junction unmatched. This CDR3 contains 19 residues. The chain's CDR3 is CASSLNSGRGGLSGNTIYF. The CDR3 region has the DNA TGTGCCAGCAGCTTGAATTCCGGCAGGGGGGGGCTCTCTGGAAACACCATATATTTT.

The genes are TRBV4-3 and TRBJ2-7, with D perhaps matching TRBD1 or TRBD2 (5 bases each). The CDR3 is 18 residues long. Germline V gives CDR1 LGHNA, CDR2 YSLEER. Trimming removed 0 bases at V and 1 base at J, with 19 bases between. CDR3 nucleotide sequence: TGCGCCAGCAGCCAAGATCTGCCCGAGGGGCTCCTTTCCTACGAGCAGTACTTC. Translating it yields CASSQDLPEGLLSYEQYF.

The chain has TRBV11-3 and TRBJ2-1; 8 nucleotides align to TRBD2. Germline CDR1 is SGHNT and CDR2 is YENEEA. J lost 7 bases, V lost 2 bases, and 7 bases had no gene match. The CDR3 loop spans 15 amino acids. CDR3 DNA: TGTGCCAGCAGCTTAAGTACGGGAGGGCGGAATGAGCAGTTCTTC. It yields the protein CASSLSTGGRNEQFF. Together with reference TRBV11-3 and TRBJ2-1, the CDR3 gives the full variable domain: EAGVVQSPRYKIIEKKQPVAFWCNPISGHNTLYWYLQNLGQGPELLIRYENEEAVDDSQLPKDRFSAERLKGVDSTLKIQPAELGDSAVYLCASSLSTGGRNEQFFGPGTRLTVL.

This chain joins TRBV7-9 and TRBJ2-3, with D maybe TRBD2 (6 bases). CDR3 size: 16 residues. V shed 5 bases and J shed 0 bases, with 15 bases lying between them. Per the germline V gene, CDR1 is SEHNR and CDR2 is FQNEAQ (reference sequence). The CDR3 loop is CASSGGSGSSTDTQYF. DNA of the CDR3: TGTGCCAGCAGCGGTGGTAGCGGAAGTAGCACAGATACGCAGTATTTT.

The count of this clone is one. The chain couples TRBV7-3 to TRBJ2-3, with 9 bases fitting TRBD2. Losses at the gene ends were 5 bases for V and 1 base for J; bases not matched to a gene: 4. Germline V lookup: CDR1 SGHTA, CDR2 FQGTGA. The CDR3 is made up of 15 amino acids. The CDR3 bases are TGTGCCAGCAGCCCCTGGACTAGCGGCACAGATACGCAGTATTTT. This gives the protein CASSPWTSGTDTQYF.

The CDR3 DNA sequence: TGTGCCAGCAGCCAAGATCTGGACTTTTACGAGCAGTACTTC. Protein sequence: CASSQDLDFYEQYF. The V call is TRBV4-2, the J call TRBJ2-7, with D maybe TRBD2 (5 bases). CDR1 and CDR2 (germline): LGHNA, YNFKEQ. This CDR3 region has 14 residues. Trimming removed 0 bases at V and 4 bases at J, with 10 bases between.

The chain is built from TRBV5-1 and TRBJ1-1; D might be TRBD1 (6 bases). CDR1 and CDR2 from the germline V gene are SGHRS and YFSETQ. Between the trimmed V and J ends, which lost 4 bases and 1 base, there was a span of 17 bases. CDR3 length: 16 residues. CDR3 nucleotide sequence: TGCGCCAGCAGCCAGGATCCGGGACAAGCGAACACTGAAGCTTTCTTT. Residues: CASSQDPGQANTEAFF.

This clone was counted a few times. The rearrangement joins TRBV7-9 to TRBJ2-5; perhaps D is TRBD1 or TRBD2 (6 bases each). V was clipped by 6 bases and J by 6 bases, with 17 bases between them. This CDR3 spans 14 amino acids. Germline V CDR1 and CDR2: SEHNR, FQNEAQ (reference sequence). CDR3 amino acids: CASRRGGLHQTQYF. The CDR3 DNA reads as TGTGCCAGCAGGAGAGGGGGGCTCCATCAGACCCAGTACTTC.

This CDR3 reads CASSRNRATNEKLFF. CDR3 DNA sequence: TGTGCCAGCAGTCGGAACAGGGCAACTAATGAAAAACTGTTTTTT. The genes are TRBV27 and TRBJ1-4, with TRBD1 as a possible D gene (6 bases). The CDR3 loop spans 15 amino acids. The V and J ends lost 5 bases and 0 bases respectively, with 10 bases between them. Germline loops: CDR1 MNHEY, CDR2 SMNVEV (reference sequence). The complete variable domain, with remaining parts taken from reference TRBV27 and TRBJ1-4, reads EAQVTQNPRYLITVTGKKLTVTCSQNMNHEYMSWYRQDPGLGLRQIYYSMNVEVTDKGDVPEGYKVSRKEKRNFPLILESPSPNQTSLYFCASSRNRATNEKLFFGSGTQLSVL.

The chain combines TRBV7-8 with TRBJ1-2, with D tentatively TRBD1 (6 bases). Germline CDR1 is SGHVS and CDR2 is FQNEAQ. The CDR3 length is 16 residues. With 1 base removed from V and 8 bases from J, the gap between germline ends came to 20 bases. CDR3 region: CASSLVRGPTGMGYTF. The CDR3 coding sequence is TGTGCCAGCAGCTTAGTCAGGGGACCTACGGGTATGGGCTACACCTTC.

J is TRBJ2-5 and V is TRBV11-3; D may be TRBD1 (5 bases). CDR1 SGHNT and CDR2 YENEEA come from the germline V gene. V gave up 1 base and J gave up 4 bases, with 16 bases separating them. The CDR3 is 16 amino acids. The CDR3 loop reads CASSLGVLGRGETQYF. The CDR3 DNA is TGTGCCAGCAGCTTAGGGGTTCTGGGGCGCGGAGAGACCCAGTACTTC.